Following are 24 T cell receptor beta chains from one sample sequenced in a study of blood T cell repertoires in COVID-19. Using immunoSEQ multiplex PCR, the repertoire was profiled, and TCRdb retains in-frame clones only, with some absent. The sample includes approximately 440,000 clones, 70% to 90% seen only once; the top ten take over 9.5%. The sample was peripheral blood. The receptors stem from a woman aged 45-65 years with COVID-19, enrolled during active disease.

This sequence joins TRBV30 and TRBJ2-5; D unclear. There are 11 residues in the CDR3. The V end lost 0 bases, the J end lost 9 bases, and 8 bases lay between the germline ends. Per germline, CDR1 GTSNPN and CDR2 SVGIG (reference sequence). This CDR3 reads CAWSVGRAQYF. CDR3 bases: TGTGCCTGGAGTGTAGGCCGGGCCCAGTACTTC.

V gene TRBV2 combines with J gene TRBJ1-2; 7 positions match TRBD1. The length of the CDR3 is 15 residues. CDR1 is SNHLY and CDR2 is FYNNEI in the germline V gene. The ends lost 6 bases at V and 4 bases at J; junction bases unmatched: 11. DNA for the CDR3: TGTGCCAGCAGCGACAAATTCAGGGGGATCTATGGCTACACCTTC. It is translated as CASSDKFRGIYGYTF. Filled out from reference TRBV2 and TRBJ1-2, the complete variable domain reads EPEVTQTPSHQVTQMGQEVILRCVPISNHLYFYWYRQILGQKVEFLVSFYNNEISEKSEIFDDQFSVERPDGSNFTLKIRSTKLEDSAMYFCASSDKFRGIYGYTFGSGTRLTVV.

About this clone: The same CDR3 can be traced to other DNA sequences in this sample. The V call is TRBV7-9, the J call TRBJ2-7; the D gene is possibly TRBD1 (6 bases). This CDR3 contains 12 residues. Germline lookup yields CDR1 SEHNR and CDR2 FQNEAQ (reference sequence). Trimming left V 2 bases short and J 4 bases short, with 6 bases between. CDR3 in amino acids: CASSLQGYEQYF. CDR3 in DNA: TGTGCCAGCAGCTTACAGGGGTACGAGCAGTACTTC.

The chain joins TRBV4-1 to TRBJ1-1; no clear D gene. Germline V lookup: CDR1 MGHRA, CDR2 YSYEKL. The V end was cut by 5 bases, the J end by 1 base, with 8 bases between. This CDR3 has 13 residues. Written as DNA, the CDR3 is TGCGCCAGCAGCTACGGAGCGAACACTGAAGCTTTCTTT. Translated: CASSYGANTEAFF.

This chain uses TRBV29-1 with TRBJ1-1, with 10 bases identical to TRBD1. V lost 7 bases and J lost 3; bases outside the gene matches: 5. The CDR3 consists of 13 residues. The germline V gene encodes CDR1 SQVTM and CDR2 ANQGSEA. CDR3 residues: CSAAGTGDTEAFF. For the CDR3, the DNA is TGCAGCGCCGCAGGGACAGGGGACACTGAAGCTTTCTTT. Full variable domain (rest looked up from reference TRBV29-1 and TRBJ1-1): SAVISQKPSRDICQRGTSLTIQCQVDSQVTMMFWYRQQPGQSLTLIATANQGSEATYESGFVIDKFPISRPNLTFSTLTVSNMSPEDSSIYLCSAAGTGDTEAFFGQGTRLTVV.

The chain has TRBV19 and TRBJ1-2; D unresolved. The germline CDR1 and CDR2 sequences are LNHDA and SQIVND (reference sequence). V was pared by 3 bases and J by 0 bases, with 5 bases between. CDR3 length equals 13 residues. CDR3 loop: CASSIKPNYGYTF. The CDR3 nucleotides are TGTGCCAGTAGTATTAAGCCTAACTATGGCTACACCTTC.

The CDR3 DNA is TGTGCCTGGAGTGAGGACAGGATGACTGAAGCTTTCTTT. Protein product: CAWSEDRMTEAFF. The chain couples TRBV30 to TRBJ1-1, with 7 positions matching TRBD1. Trimming cost V 1 base and J 5 bases; bases outside gene matches: 4. The CDR3 is 13 amino acids. The germline CDR1 and CDR2 sequences are GTSNPN and SVGIG (reference sequence).

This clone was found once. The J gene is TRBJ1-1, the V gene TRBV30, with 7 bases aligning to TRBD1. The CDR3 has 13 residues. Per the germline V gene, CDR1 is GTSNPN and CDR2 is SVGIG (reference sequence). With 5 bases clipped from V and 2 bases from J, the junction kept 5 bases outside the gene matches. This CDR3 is CAWGDRVNTEAFF. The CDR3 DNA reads TGTGCCTGGGGCGACAGGGTAAACACTGAAGCTTTCTTT.

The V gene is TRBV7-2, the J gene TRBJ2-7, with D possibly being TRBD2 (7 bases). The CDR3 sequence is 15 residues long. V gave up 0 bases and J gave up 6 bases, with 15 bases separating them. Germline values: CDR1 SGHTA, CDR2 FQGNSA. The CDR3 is CASSLAPQGGGEQYF. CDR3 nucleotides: TGTGCCAGCAGCTTAGCACCCCAGGGAGGGGGCGAGCAGTACTTC.

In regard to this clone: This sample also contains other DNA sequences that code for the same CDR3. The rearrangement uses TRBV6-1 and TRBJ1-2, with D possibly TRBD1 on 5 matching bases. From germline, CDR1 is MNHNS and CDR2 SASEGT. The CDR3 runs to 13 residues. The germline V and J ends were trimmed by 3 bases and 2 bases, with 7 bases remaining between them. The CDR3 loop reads CASSETVNYGYTF. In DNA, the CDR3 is TGTGCCAGCAGTGAGACAGTCAACTATGGCTACACCTTC.

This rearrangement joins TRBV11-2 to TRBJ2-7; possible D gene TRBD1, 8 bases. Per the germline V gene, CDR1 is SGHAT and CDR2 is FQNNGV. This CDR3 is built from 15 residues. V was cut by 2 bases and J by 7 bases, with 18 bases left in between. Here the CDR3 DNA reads TGTGCCAGCAGCTTACTACAGGGGGGGGAAGTGGAGCAGTACTTC. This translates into CASSLLQGGEVEQYF. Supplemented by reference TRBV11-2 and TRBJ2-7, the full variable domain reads EAGVAQSPRYKIIEKRQSVAFWCNPISGHATLYWYQQILGQGPKLLIQFQNNGVVDDSQLPKDRFSAERLKGVDSTLKIQPAKLEDSAVYLCASSLLQGGEVEQYFGPGTRLTVT.

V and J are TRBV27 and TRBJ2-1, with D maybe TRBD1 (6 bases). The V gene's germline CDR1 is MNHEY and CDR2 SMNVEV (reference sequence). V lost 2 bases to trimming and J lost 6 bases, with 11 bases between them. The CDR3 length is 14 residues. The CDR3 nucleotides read TGTGCCAGCAGTTTAGTCGACAGGTCCAATGAGCAGTTCTTC. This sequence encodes CASSLVDRSNEQFF.

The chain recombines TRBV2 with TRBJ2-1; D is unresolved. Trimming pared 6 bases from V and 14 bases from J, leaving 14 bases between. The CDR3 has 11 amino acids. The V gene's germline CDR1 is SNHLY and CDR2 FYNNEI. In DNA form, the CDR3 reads TGTGCCAGCAGGGAGTCTCTGGTCGAGTTCTTC. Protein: CASRESLVEFF.

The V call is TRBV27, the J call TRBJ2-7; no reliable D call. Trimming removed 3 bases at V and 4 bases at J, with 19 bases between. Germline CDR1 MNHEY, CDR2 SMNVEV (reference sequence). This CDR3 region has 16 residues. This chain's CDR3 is CASSLEPKWAYYEQYF. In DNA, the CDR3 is TGTGCCAGCAGTTTGGAACCCAAGTGGGCTTATTACGAGCAGTACTTC.

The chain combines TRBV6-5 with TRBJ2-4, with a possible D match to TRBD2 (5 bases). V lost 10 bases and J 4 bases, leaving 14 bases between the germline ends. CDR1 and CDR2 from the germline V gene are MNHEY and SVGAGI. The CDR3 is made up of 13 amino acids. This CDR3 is CAIKAVMKNIQYF. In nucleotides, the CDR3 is TGTGCCATCAAAGCGGTTATGAAAAACATTCAGTACTTC.

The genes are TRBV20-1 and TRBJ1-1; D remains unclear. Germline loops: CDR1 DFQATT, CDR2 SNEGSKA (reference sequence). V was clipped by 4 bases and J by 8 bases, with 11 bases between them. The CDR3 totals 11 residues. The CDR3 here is CSAIKTSEAFF. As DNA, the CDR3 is TGCAGTGCTATAAAGACATCCGAAGCTTTCTTT.

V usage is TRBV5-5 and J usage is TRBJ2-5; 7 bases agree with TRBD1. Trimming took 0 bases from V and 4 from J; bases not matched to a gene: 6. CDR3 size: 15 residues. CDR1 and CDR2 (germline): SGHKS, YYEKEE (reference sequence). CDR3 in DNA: TGTGCCAGCAGCTTGGTTTCTACAGGGGCAGAGACCCAGTACTTC. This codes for CASSLVSTGAETQYF.

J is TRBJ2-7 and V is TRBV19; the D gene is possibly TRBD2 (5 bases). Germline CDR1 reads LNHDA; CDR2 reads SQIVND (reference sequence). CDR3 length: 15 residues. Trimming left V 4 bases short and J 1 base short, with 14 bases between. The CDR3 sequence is CASSTLSPGSYEQYF. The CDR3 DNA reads TGTGCCAGTAGTACGCTGTCGCCGGGGTCCTACGAGCAGTACTTC.

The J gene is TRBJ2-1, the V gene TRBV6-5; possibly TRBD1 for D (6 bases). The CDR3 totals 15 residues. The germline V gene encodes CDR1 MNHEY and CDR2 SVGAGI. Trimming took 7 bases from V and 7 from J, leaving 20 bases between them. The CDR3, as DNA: TGTGCCAGCAAAAACAGGGAAGGAAGTGGGAATGAGCAGTTCTTC. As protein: CASKNREGSGNEQFF.

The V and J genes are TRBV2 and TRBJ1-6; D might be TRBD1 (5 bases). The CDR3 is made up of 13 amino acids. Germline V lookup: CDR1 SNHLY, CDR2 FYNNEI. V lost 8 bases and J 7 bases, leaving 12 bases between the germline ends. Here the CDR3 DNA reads TGTGCCAGCGGGCCTTACAGGAATTCACCCCTCCACTTT. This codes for CASGPYRNSPLHF.

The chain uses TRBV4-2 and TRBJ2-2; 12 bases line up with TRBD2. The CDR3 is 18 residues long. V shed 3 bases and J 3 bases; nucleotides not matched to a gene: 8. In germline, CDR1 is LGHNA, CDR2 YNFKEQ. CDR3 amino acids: CASSHALAGGPDTGELFF. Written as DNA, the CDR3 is TGTGCCAGCAGCCATGCCCTAGCGGGGGGGCCGGACACCGGGGAGCTGTTTTTT.

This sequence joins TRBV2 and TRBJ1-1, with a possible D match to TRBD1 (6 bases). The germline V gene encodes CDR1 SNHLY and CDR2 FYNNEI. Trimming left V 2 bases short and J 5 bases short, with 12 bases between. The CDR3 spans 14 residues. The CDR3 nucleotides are TGTGCCAGCAGTGAATTGAGGGGGTGGACTGAAGCTTTCTTT. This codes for CASSELRGWTEAFF.

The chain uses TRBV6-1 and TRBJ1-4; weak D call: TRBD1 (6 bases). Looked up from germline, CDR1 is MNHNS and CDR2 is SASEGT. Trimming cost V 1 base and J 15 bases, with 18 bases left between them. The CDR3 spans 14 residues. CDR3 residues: CASSEGTGRGKVFF. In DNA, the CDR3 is TGTGCCAGCAGTGAAGGAACAGGGAGGGGGAAGGTGTTTTTT.

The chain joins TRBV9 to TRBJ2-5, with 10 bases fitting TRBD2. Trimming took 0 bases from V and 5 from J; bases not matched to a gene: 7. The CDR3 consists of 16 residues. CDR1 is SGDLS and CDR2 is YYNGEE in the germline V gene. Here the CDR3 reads CASSVEAGGPGETQYF. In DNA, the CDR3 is TGTGCCAGCAGCGTAGAAGCGGGGGGGCCGGGCGAGACCCAGTACTTC.